This TCR beta chain emerged from a study of beta chain features in type 1 diabetes. In regard to this clone: Antigen unknown.

Reverse transcribing all isolated RNA meant expressed TCRB transcripts were sequenced. Here immunoSEQ multiplex PCR was the method, and the copy in TCRdb shows in-frame clones only, minus some. The data hold a few hundred thousand clones, with roughly 14% observed a single time. Germline V lookup: CDR1 PRHDT, CDR2 FYEKMQ (reference sequence). Trimming stripped 1 base from V and 5 bases from J, with 9 bases between. The CDR3 spans 15 residues. Study-wide results and caveats: Fewer insertions but more deletions were seen at VDJ junctions in type 1 diabetes patients.

The chain recombines TRBV13 with TRBJ1-6; D is unclear. The specimen sequenced was naive CD4+ T cells from blood. This TCR came from a man aged 25-45 years in good health. This chain's CDR3 is CASSLEWGNNSPLHF. CDR3 sequence (DNA): TGTGCCAGCAGCTTAGAGTGGGGAAATAATTCACCCCTCCACTTT.